The 27 T cell receptor beta chains listed next were all sequenced from one sample in a study of tumor and adjacent non-tumor tissue in lung cancer. The library came from three nested PCR rounds adapted from ARM-PCR protocols. MiXCR, applied by TCRdb to the multiplex PCR reads, yields one record per CDR3 protein. The repertoire has approximately 65,000 distinct CDR3 sequences, just under 60% of them found once; the top ten carry 20% to 25%. The template was RNA from unsorted bulk tissue. The sequencing input was lung tumor tissue. Receptors originate from a middle-aged man with non-small cell lung cancer.

This clonotype appeared many times. The rearrangement links TRBV7-9 to TRBJ2-1; D is uncertain. Germline-derived CDR1 and CDR2 are SEHNR and FQNEAQ (reference sequence). The CDR3 extends over 12 amino acids. V was trimmed by 4 bases and J by 9 bases, leaving 10 bases between them. CDR3 residues: CASSSSVGEQFF. The CDR3 DNA reads as TGTGCCAGCAGCTCCAGTGTTGGTGAGCAGTTCTTC.

This clonotype was counted at least ten times. The V gene is TRBV10-1, the J gene TRBJ2-1, with a possible D match to TRBD1 (7 bases). CDR1 is WNHNN and CDR2 is SYGVQD in the germline V gene (reference sequence). The CDR3 loop spans 13 amino acids. With 7 bases removed from V and 9 bases from J, the gap between germline ends came to 16 bases. The CDR3 here is CASKSGGSGEQFF. Written as DNA, the CDR3 is TGCGCCAGCAAGTCAGGGGGGTCCGGTGAGCAGTTCTTC.

Note on this clonotype: At one boundary the junction diverges from the germline segment, which might be a read error. The V call is TRBV11-2, the J call TRBJ2-5; 11 nucleotides agree with TRBD2. This CDR3 contains 17 residues. Germline CDR1 is SGHAT and CDR2 is FQNNGV. CDR3 nucleotide sequence: TGTGCCACCAGCTTAGATAAACTAGCGGGGGCCAAAGAGACCCAGTATTTC. Translated: CATSLDKLAGAKETQYF.

This clonotype was detected a few times. V usage is TRBV5-1 and J usage is TRBJ1-1; TRBD1 might be the D (6 bases). The CDR3 sequence is 15 residues long. Per germline, CDR1 SGHRS and CDR2 YFSETQ. V was pared by 4 bases and J by 0 bases, with 13 bases between. As DNA, the CDR3 is TGCGCCAGCAGCAAAAGGACAGCCATGAACACTGAAGCTTTCTTT. Residues: CASSKRTAMNTEAFF.

Concerning this clonotype itself: A read error may be the cause here, since a much bigger clone is one base away. This chain links TRBV2 with TRBJ2-2, with D perhaps being TRBD1 or TRBD2 (7 bases each). CDR3 length: 16 residues. The V end was cut by 7 bases, the J end by 6 bases, with 21 bases between. CDR1 is SNHLY and CDR2 is FYNNEI in the germline V gene. The CDR3 region is CASTSELQGGSGELFF. CDR3 nucleotide sequence: TGTGCCAGCACATCGGAATTGCAGGGGGGGTCCGGGGAGCTGTTTTTT.

As for this clonotype: Sequence at one end of the junction differs from germline and may be a read error. The chain has TRBV11-3 and TRBJ2-3; 12 bases map to TRBD2. The CDR3 runs to 16 residues. Germline CDR1 reads SGHNT; CDR2 reads YENEEA. The CDR3 DNA sequence: TGTGCCAGCATCCCAGGGACTAGCGGGTATGCAGATACTCAGTATTTT. Protein product: CASIPGTSGYADTQYF. The full variable domain, its missing parts supplied by reference TRBV11-3 and TRBJ2-3, is EAGVVQSPRYKIIEKKQPVAFWCNPISGHNTLYWYLQNLGQGPELLIRYENEEAVDDSQLPKDRFSAERLKGVDSTLKIQPAELGDSAVYLCASIPGTSGYADTQYFGPGTRLTVL.

Comment on this clonotype: Sequence at one end of the junction differs from germline and may be a read error. The chain is built from TRBV11-2 and TRBJ2-5; 15 positions match TRBD2. This CDR3 region has 18 residues. CDR1 SGHAT and CDR2 FQNNGV come from the germline V gene. The CDR3 coding sequence is TGTGCCGGCAGTTTACCGGGACTAGCGGGGGGCGCGTTTATGACCCAGTACTTC. As protein: CAGSLPGLAGGAFMTQYF.

In regard to this clonotype: This CDR3 is missing its conserved last phenylalanine or tryptophan, likely due to a read error. The rearrangement uses TRBV6-2 or TRBV6-3 and TRBJ1-1; D gene unclear. The CDR3 is made up of 17 amino acids. CDR1 is MNHEY, CDR2 SVGEGT, per germline. Deletions cut 3 bases from V and 4 bases from J, with 21 bases between. The CDR3 region has the DNA TGTGCCAGCAGTTATTCGAATTTCAGAACGGGTTCCACTGAAGCTTTCATT. Its translation: CASSYSNFRTGSTEAFI.

Notes on this clonotype: The junction differs from germline at one of its ends, possibly a read error. The chain uses TRBV6-5 and TRBJ2-2; a possible D gene is TRBD2 (6 bases). This CDR3 is built from 17 residues. CDR1 and CDR2 from the germline V gene are MNHEY and SVGAGI. This chain's CDR3 is CTSSIESGRWGTGELFF. In DNA, the CDR3 is TGTACCAGCAGTATCGAGTCTGGGAGGTGGGGCACCGGGGAGCTGTTTTTT.

In its sample, this clonotype was seen a few times. The chain links TRBV21-1 to TRBJ2-2. TRBV21-1 constitutes a pseudogene. This CDR3 is built from 16 residues. DNA of the CDR3: TGTGCCAGCAGCATCTCTAGGAATCCGAACACCGGGGAGCTGTTTTTT. Translating gives CASSISRNPNTGELFF.

Points on this clonotype: One end of the junction varies from germline; a read error may be responsible. The chain links TRBV6-1 to TRBJ2-3, with D possibly matching TRBD1 (5 bases). CDR1 and CDR2 from the germline V gene are MNHNS and SASEGT. The length of the CDR3 is 15 residues. The chain's CDR3 is CASSSRRGGTETQYF. As DNA, the CDR3 is TGTGCCAGCAGTTCCAGAAGGGGTGGCACAGAAACGCAGTATTTT.

This clonotype was found once. The chain joins TRBV29-1 to TRBJ2-2, with D unclear. V shed 6 bases and J shed 2 bases, with 13 bases lying between them. From germline, CDR1 is SQVTM and CDR2 ANQGSEA. This CDR3 is 14 amino acids long. The CDR3 bases are TGCAGCGTCCTGGCATCTCCCAACACCGGGGAGCTGTTTTTT. The encoded protein is CSVLASPNTGELFF.

In its sample, this clonotype was seen many times. The J gene is TRBJ1-6, the V gene TRBV6-6, with D perhaps TRBD1 (5 bases). V was cut by 6 bases and J by 0 bases, with 9 bases left in between. Per germline, CDR1 MNHNY and CDR2 SVGAGI (reference sequence). This CDR3 spans 15 amino acids. The DNA of the CDR3 is TGTGCCAGCAGAGGGGATAGCTCCTATAATTCACCCCTCCACTTT. Protein: CASRGDSSYNSPLHF.

This clonotype has ten or more counts. V usage is TRBV10-2 and J usage is TRBJ1-5; no reliable D call. V was shortened by 6 bases and J by 0 bases, with 15 bases between the two germline ends. CDR3 length: 16 amino acids. Germline CDR1 is WSHSY and CDR2 is SAAADI. As DNA, the CDR3 is TGCGCCAGCAGCCCCTCTGGGCTGTATAGCAATCAGCCCCAGCATTTT. As protein: CASSPSGLYSNQPQHF.

The gene calls are TRBV28 and TRBJ2-7; 9 positions match TRBD2. J gave up 4 bases and V 11 bases, and 15 bases lay outside the gene matches. CDR1 is MDHEN and CDR2 is SYDVKM in the germline V gene. This CDR3 region has 15 residues. The CDR3 DNA reads as TGTGCCGCTCAGGGACTGGCGGGAGGGGAATACGAGCAGTACTTC. Protein sequence: CAAQGLAGGEYEQYF.

Details on this clonotype: The junction departs from germline at one end; a sequencing error may be responsible. The V call is TRBV4-1, the J call TRBJ2-5, with no clear D. The germline V gene encodes CDR1 MGHRA and CDR2 YSYEKL. The CDR3 covers 15 residues. CDR3 in DNA: TGCACCAGCAGCCAAGAAGGCTCCCCTTACGGGACCCAGTACTTC. Translating gives CTSSQEGSPYGTQYF.

The chain links TRBV5-1 to TRBJ2-1; either TRBD1 or TRBD2 may fit D (5 bases each). Germline V lookup: CDR1 SGHRS, CDR2 YFSETQ. This CDR3 has 14 amino acids. Trimming removed 2 bases from V and 5 bases from J, with 11 bases in between. This CDR3 is CASSFRDLDNEQFF. CDR3 DNA sequence: TGCGCCAGCAGCTTCCGGGACCTTGACAATGAGCAGTTCTTC.

This clonotype was picked up many times. V gene TRBV5-4 combines with J gene TRBJ2-1, with D tentatively TRBD1 or TRBD2 (5 bases each). Trimming left V 4 bases short and J 4 bases short, with 9 bases between. From germline, CDR1 is SGHNT and CDR2 YYREEE (reference sequence). The CDR3 has 13 amino acids. DNA for the CDR3: TGTGCCAGCAGCCTGGGACCATACAATGAGCAGTTCTTC. It translates to CASSLGPYNEQFF. Full variable domain (remainder filled in from reference TRBV5-4 and TRBJ2-1): ETGVTQSPTHLIKTRGQQVTLRCSSQSGHNTVSWYQQALGQGPQFIFQYYREEENGRGNFPPRFSGLQFPNYSSELNVNALELDDSALYLCASSLGPYNEQFFGPGTRLTVL.

This clonotype was found a few times. The rearrangement links TRBV20-1 to TRBJ2-1, with unresolved D. V lost 1 base and J 0 bases, leaving 10 bases between the germline ends. Per germline, CDR1 DFQATT and CDR2 SNEGSKA (reference sequence). The length of the CDR3 is 15 residues. The DNA for the CDR3 is TGCAGTGCTAGAGGGCAGAAAAGCTCCTACAATGAGCAGTTCTTC. Amino acid sequence: CSARGQKSSYNEQFF.

This clonotype was seen repeatedly, ten times or more. The chain uses TRBV11-2 and TRBJ2-6, with TRBD1 as a possible D gene (6 bases). CDR3 length: 17 amino acids. V lost 3 bases, J lost 3 bases, and 15 bases lay in between. From germline, CDR1 is SGHAT and CDR2 FQNNGV. CDR3 bases: TGTGCCAGCAGCTTGGGAACCACAGGGTTTGGGGCCAACGTCCTGACTTTC. Its translation: CASSLGTTGFGANVLTF.

About this clonotype: It may be a read error: a sequence one base away is much more abundant. V and J are TRBV10-3 and TRBJ2-5, with D tentatively TRBD1 (6 bases). The CDR3 has 14 amino acids. The germline CDR1 and CDR2 sequences are ENHRY and SYGVKD. The germline V and J ends were trimmed by 5 bases and 5 bases, with 15 bases remaining between them. CDR3 region: CAISFRDNGETQYF. The CDR3 DNA reads TGTGCCATCAGTTTCCGGGACAATGGGGAGACCCAGTACTTC.

With respect to this clonotype: A much larger clone is a single base away; this may be a read error. This chain uses TRBV12-5 with TRBJ2-4; D possibly corresponds to TRBD2 (5 bases). The CDR3 has 13 amino acids. Per the germline V gene, CDR1 is LGHNT and CDR2 is FRNRAP. The ends were cut back, 5 bases at V and 6 bases at J, with 11 bases in the middle. The DNA of the CDR3 is TGTGCTAGTGGTATAGCGACCTCAAACATTCAGTACTTC. This encodes CASGIATSNIQYF. Complete variable domain (other parts from reference TRBV12-5 and TRBJ2-4): DARVTQTPRHKVTEMGQEVTMRCQPILGHNTVFWYRQTMMQGLELLAYFRNRAPLDDSGMPKDRFSAEMPDATLATLKIQPSEPRDSAVYFCASGIATSNIQYFGAGTRLSVL.

In nucleotides, the CDR3 is TGTGCCACCAGCAGAGATAGCGGAGGATACGAGCAGTACTTC. It encodes CATSRDSGGYEQYF. This chain joins TRBV15 and TRBJ2-7, with TRBD2 as a possible D gene (6 bases). From germline, CDR1 is LNHNV and CDR2 YYDKDF (reference sequence). The CDR3 extends over 14 amino acids. The V end was cut by 0 bases, the J end by 4 bases, with 10 bases between.

This clonotype was counted ten times or more. CDR3 in amino acids: CASSLTRGSTDTQYF. The CDR3 DNA is TGTGCCAGCAGCTTAACGAGGGGTAGCACAGATACGCAGTATTTT. V and J are TRBV7-9 and TRBJ2-3, with D perhaps matching TRBD1 or TRBD2 (5 bases each). The germline V gene has CDR1 SEHNR and CDR2 FQNEAQ (reference sequence). The CDR3 runs to 15 residues. Trimming took 2 bases from V and 0 from J, leaving 9 bases between them.

This rearrangement joins TRBV6-4 to TRBJ2-1; unclear D gene. The germline V gene encodes CDR1 MRHNA and CDR2 SNTAGT. Trimming stripped 3 bases from V and 3 bases from J, with 12 bases between. The length of the CDR3 is 15 residues. CDR3 loop: CASSDHPVGYNEQFF. Written as DNA, the CDR3 is TGTGCCAGCAGTGATCATCCCGTGGGCTACAATGAGCAGTTCTTC.

To note about this clonotype: This is likely a read error, given that the CDR3 carries no conserved phenylalanine or tryptophan at its end. This sequence joins TRBV6-5 and TRBJ1-6; D gene unclear. Germline V CDR1 and CDR2: MNHEY, SVGAGI. CDR3 length: 14 amino acids. The CDR3 nucleotides are TGTGTCAGCGGAGGCCGAAGGTATAATTCACCCCTCCACATT. Translated, it gives CVSGGRRYNSPLHI.

V usage is TRBV28 and J usage is TRBJ2-3; 9 nucleotides agree with TRBD2. V dropped 5 bases and J dropped 2; count of bases not matched to a gene: 5. The CDR3 runs 15 residues. Germline CDR1 and CDR2: MDHEN and SYDVKM. The CDR3 nucleotides read TGTGCCAGCAGTCCCGGACTAGCGCCCACAGATACGCAGTATTTT. Its translation: CASSPGLAPTDTQYF.